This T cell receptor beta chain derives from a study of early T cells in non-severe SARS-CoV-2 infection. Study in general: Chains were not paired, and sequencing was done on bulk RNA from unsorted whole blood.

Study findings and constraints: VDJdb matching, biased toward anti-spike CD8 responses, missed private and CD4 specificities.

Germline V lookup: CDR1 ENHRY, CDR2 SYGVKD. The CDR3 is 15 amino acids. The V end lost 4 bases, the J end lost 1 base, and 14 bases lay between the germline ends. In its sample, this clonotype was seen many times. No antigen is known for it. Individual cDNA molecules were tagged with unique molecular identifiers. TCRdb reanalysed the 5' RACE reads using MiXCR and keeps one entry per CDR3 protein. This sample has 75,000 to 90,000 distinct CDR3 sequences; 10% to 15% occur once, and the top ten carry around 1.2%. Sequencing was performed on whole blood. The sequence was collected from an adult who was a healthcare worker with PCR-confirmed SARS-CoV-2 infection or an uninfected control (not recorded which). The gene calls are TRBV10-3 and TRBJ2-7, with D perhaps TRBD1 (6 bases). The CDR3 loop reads CAISAKTGSSYEQYF. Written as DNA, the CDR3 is TGTGCCATCAGTGCGAAAACAGGGTCTTCCTACGAGCAGTACTTC.